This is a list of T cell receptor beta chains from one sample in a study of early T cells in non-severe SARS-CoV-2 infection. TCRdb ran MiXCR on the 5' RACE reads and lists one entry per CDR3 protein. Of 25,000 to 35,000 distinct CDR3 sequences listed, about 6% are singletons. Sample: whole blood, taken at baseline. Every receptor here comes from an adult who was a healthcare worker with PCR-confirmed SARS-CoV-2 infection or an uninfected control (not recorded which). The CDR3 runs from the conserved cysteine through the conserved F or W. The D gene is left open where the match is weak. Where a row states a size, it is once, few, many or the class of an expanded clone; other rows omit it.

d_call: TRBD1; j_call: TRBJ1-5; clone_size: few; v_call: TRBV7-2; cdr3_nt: TGTGCCAGCAGCCCGTCGACAGGGGCTCAGCCCCAGCATTTT; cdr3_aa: CASSPSTGAQPQHF
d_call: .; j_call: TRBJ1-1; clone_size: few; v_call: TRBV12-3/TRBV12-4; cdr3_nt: TGTGCCAGCACTAGGGGAACTGAAGCTTTCTTT; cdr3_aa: CASTRGTEAFF
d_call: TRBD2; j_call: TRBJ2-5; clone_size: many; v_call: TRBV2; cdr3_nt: TGTGCCAGCAGCGGGAGCGGGGGACAACAAGAGACCCAGTACTTC; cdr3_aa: CASSGSGGQQETQYF
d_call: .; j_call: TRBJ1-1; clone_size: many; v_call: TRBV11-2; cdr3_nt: TGTGCCAGCAGCTTAGGGGTGGGAGGTGAGGCTTTCTTT; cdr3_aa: CASSLGVGGEAFF
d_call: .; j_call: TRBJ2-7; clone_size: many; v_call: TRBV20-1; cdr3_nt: TGCAGTGCCACTTGGAACGGGGGTAACTCCTACGAGCAGTACTTC; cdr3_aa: CSATWNGGNSYEQYF
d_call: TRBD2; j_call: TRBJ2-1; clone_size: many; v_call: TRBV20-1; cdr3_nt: TGCAGTGCTTACACGACTAGCCGGAGAACCGATGAGCAGTTCTTC; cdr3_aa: CSAYTTSRRTDEQFF
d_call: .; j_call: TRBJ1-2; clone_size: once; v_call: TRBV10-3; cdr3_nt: TGTGCCACCTGTGAGAACTATGGCTACACCTTC; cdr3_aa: CATCENYGYTF
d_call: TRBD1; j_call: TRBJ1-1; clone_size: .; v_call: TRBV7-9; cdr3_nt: TGTGCCAGCAGCCCAGGACAGGGTGGCACTGAAGCTTTCTTT; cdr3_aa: CASSPGQGGTEAFF
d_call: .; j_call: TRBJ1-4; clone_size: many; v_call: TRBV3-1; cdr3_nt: TGTGCCAGCAGCCTCCGGCTCAATGAAAAACTGTTTTTT; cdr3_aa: CASSLRLNEKLFF
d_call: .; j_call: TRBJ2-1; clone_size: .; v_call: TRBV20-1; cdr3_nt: TGCAGTGCGGGGACGAATGAGCAGTTCTTC; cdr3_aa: CSAGTNEQFF
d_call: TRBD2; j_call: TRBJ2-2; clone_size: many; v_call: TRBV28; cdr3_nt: TGTGCCAGCACCCTACGCGGGACTAGCGGGGTCGGGGAGCTGTTTTTT; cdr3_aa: CASTLRGTSGVGELFF
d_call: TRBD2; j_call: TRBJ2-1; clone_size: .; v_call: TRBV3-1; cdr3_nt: TGTGCCAGCAGCCAAGGTTTAGCGGGGAACGGCAATGAGCAGTTCTTC; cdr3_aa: CASSQGLAGNGNEQFF
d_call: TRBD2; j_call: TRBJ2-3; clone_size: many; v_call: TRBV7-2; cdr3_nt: TGTGCCAGCAGCTTAGGACTAGCGGGGACAGATACGCAGTATTTT; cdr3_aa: CASSLGLAGTDTQYF
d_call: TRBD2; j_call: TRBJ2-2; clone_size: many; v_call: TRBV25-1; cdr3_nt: TGTGCCAGCAGTGGTTTTAGCGGGAGCACCGGGGAGCTGTTTTTT; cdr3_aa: CASSGFSGSTGELFF
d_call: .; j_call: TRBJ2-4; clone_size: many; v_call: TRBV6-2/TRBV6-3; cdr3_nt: TGTGCCAGCAGTTACTCGGACGTAGCCAAAAACATTCAGTACTTC; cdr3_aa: CASSYSDVAKNIQYF
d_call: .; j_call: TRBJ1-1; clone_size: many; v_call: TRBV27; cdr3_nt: TGTGCCAGCAGTTTCATGGGTAGGAGCACTGAAGCTTTCTTT; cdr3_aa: CASSFMGRSTEAFF
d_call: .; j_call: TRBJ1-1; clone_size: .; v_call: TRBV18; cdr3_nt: TGTGCCAGCTCACCGGTGGACAGCATGAACACTGAAGCTTTCTTT; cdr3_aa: CASSPVDSMNTEAFF
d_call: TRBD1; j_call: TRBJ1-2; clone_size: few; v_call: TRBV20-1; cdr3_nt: TGCAGTGCTAGAGTCGAGGGGGCCATCGACTATGGCTACACCTTC; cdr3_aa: CSARVEGAIDYGYTF
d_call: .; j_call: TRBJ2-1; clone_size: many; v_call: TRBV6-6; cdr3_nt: TGTGCCAGCAAGGTTTACGGACTAAACAATGAGCAGTTCTTC; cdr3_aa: CASKVYGLNNEQFF
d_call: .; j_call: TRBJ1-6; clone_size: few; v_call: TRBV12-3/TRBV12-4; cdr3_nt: TGTGCCAGCAGTTTAAGGCAGGGGTATTCACCCCTCCACTTT; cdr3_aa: CASSLRQGYSPLHF
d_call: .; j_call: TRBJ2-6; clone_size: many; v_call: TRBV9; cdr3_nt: TGTGCCAGCAGCATCAGCCACTCTGGGGCCAACGTCCTGACTTTC; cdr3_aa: CASSISHSGANVLTF
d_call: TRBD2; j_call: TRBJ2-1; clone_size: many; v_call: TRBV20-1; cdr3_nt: TGCAGTGCCTCCGCCGGGACTAGCGGTGTGGATGAGCAGTTCTTC; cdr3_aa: CSASAGTSGVDEQFF
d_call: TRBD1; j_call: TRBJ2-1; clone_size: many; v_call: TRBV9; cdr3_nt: TGTGCCAGCAGCGCCGGGACAGGGTTTTTGGAGCAGTTCTTC; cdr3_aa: CASSAGTGFLEQFF
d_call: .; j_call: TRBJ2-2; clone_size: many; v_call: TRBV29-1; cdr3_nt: TGCAGCGTTGAAAAGCAGCTGAACACCGGGGAGCTGTTTTTT; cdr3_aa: CSVEKQLNTGELFF
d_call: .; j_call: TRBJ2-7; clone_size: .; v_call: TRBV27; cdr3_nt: TGTGCCAGCAGTTTTCGGGACGGACCCTACGAGCAGTACTTC; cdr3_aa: CASSFRDGPYEQYF
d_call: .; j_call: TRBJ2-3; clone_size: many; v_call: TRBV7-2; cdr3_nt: TGTGCCAGCAGCTTAGCGCGTTGGGCGGGGACTAGCACAGATACGCAGTATTTT; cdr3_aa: CASSLARWAGTSTDTQYF
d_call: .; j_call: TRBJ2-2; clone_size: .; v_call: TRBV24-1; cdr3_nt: TGTGCCACCAGTGATTTCTACGGACCCAACACCGGGGAGCTGTTTTTT; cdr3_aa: CATSDFYGPNTGELFF
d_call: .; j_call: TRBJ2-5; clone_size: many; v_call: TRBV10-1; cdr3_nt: TGCGCCAGCAGTGAGGAGGGAATCTCCCAAGAGACCCAGTACTTC; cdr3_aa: CASSEEGISQETQYF
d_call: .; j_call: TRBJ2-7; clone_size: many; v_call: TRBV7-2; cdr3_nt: TGTGCCAGCAACTTAGTCGGGCCTGAATACGAGCAGTACTTC; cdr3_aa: CASNLVGPEYEQYF
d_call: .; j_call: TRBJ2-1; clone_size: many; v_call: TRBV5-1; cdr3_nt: TGCGCCAGCAGCGACACGGGCAGACCCTACAATGAGCAGTTCTTC; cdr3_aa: CASSDTGRPYNEQFF
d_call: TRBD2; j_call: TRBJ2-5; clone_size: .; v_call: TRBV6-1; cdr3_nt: TGTGCCAGCACTCCTGCCACTAGCGGGGGTGTTGAGACCCAGTACTTC; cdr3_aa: CASTPATSGGVETQYF
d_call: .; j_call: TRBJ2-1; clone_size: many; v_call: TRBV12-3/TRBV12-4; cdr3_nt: TGTGCCAGCAGTACCCCGGACTATGAGCAGTTCTTC; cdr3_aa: CASSTPDYEQFF
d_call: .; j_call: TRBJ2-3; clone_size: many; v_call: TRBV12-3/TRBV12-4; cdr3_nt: TGTGCCAGCAGGTTTCAGGGGTTGGCCACAGATACGCAGTATTTT; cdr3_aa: CASRFQGLATDTQYF
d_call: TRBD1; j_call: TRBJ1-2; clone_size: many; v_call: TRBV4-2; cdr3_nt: TGTGCCAGCCGGACCGTAGGACGAGGGGGCTCGAGTAACTATGGCTACACCTTC; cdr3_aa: CASRTVGRGGSSNYGYTF
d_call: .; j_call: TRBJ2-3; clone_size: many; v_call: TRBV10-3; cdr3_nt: TGTGCCACCGGTCAGCGGGCCACAGATACGCAGTATTTT; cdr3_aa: CATGQRATDTQYF
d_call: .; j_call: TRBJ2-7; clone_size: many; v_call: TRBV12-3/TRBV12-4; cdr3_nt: TGTGCCAGCAGTTTAAGGGACGACGAGCAGTACTTC; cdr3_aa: CASSLRDDEQYF
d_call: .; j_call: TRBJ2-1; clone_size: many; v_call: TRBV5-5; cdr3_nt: TGTGCCAGCAGCTTGATAGTGGAGACGTACAATGAGCAGTTCTTC; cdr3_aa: CASSLIVETYNEQFF
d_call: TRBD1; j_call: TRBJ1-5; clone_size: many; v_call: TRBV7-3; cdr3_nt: TGTGCCAGCATATATTTCGAAACCGGGACAGGGAATCAGCCCCAGCATTTT; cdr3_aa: CASIYFETGTGNQPQHF
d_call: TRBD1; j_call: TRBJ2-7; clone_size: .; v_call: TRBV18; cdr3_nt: TGTGCCAGCTCACCTAGGACAGGGGTAAACTACGAGCAGTACTTC; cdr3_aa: CASSPRTGVNYEQYF
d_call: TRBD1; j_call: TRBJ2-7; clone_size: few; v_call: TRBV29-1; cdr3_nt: TGCAGCGTTGCACCATCCTCCTGGACAGGCGACGAGCAGTACTTC; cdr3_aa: CSVAPSSWTGDEQYF
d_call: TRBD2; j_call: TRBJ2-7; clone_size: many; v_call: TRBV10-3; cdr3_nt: TGTGCCATCAGTGTATTAGCGGGGCTCTCCGAGCAGTACTTC; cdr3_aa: CAISVLAGLSEQYF
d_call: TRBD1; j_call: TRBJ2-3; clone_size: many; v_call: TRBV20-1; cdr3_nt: TGCAGTGCCCGAGAGACAGGGGGCAGAGATACGCAGTATTTT; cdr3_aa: CSARETGGRDTQYF
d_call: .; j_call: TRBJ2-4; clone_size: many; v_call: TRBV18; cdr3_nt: TGTGCCAGCTCACCACCGTCAGATAAAAACATTCAGTACTTC; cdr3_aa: CASSPPSDKNIQYF
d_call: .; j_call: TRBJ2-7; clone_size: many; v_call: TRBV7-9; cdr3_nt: TGTGCCAGCAGCTTAGATCTGGTGCCCTACGAGCAGTACTTC; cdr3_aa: CASSLDLVPYEQYF
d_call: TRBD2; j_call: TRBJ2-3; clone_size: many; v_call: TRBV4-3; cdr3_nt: TGCGCCAGCAGCCAAGTTAGCGGGGCGCCAGATACGCAGTATTTT; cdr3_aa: CASSQVSGAPDTQYF
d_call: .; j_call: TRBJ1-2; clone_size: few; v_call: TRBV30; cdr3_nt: TGTGCCTGGAATGGAGGGGGTCTCTATGGCTACACCTTC; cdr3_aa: CAWNGGGLYGYTF
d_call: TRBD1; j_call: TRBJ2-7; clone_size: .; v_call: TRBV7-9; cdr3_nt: TGTGCCAGCAGCGCCCGTCCGACAGGGGTTTACGAGCAGTACTTC; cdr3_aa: CASSARPTGVYEQYF
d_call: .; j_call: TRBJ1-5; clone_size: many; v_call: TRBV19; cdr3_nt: TGTGCCAGTAGTATCCAACTCCAGGGAAGTCAGCCCCAGCATTTT; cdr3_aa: CASSIQLQGSQPQHF
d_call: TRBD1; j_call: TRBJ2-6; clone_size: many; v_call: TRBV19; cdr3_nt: TGTGCCAGTAGTACCACAGGGGACCCCCTTTCTGGGGCCAACGTCCTGACTTTC; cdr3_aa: CASSTTGDPLSGANVLTF
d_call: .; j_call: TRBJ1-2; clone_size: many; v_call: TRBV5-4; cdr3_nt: TGTGCCAGCAGCTTGGTTGCAACCCGGGGGAGCTATGGCTACACCTTC; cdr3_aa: CASSLVATRGSYGYTF
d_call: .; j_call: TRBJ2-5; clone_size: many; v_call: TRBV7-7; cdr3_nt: TGTGCTAGCACTAGACACCCCCAAGAGACCCAGTACTTC; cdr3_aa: CASTRHPQETQYF